The 7 T cell receptor beta chains presented below share a single source sample, sequenced in a study of PD-L1 blockade in urothelial cancer. Assay used: immunoSEQ multiplex PCR; TCRdb lists only in-frame clones, some missing. Seen here are approximately 28,000 clones, approximately 80% observed once, and the top ten hold 2.5% to 3.5%. Described time point: peripheral blood 6 weeks after treatment start. Sample: PBMCs, taken around atezolizumab (anti-PD-L1) treatment. Receptors were obtained from a man between 70 and 80 years old with urothelial cancer.

This rearrangement joins TRBV27 to TRBJ2-7; D unresolved. V was trimmed by 5 bases and J by 0 bases, leaving 11 bases between them. Per the germline V gene, CDR1 is MNHEY and CDR2 is SMNVEV (reference sequence). The CDR3 runs 14 residues. Written as DNA, the CDR3 is TGTGCCAGCAGTAAAACAGTGAGCTCCTACGAGCAGTACTTC. It encodes CASSKTVSSYEQYF.

This clone was counted between two and nine times. CDR3 sequence (DNA): TGTGCCAGCAGCCAAGCTGTAGGGCAGGGGGCTGAAGCTTTCTTT. Translating it yields CASSQAVGQGAEAFF. The chain combines TRBV14 with TRBJ1-1; 7 bases are shared with TRBD1. Looked up from germline, CDR1 is SGHDN and CDR2 is FVKESK. This CDR3 is 15 amino acids long. The V segment lost 1 base and the J segment 6 bases; nucleotides outside the gene matches: 8.

This chain joins TRBV5-4 and TRBJ1-4; D possibly corresponds to TRBD1 (5 bases). Deletions cut 4 bases from V and 5 bases from J, with 15 bases between. CDR3 length: 15 residues. Germline CDR1 reads SGHNT; CDR2 reads YYREEE (reference sequence). DNA for the CDR3: TGTGCCAGCAGCAAAAACCGGGACTCGAATGAAAAACTGTTTTTT. Protein: CASSKNRDSNEKLFF.

This chain joins TRBV27 and TRBJ2-3; unclear D gene. This CDR3 contains 14 residues. The V and J ends lost 3 bases and 0 bases respectively, with 7 bases between them. CDR1 is MNHEY, CDR2 SMNVEV, per germline (reference sequence). In nucleotides, the CDR3 is TGTGCCAGCAGTTTCCAGTTCAGCACAGATACGCAGTATTTT. Its translation is CASSFQFSTDTQYF.

This clone was counted only a few times. The chain carries TRBV5-1 and TRBJ1-1; tentative D call: TRBD1 (5 bases). Germline V gene data show CDR1 as SGHRS and CDR2 as YFSETQ. V was cut by 0 bases and J by 2 bases, with 11 bases left in between. This CDR3 region has 15 residues. The CDR3 DNA sequence: TGCGCCAGCAGCTTGGAACCGGGGGGTAACACTGAAGCTTTCTTT. It yields the protein CASSLEPGGNTEAFF.

This clone occurred a few times. V is TRBV5-6 and J is TRBJ2-3, with D hard to call. This CDR3 is 11 amino acids long. Trimming took off 5 bases at V and 5 bases at J, with 6 bases between the two ends. Germline V gene sequence: CDR1 SGHDT, CDR2 YYEEEE. CDR3 nucleotides: TGTGCCAGCAGGTCGGGAGATACGCAGTATTTT. Protein: CASRSGDTQYF.

The rearrangement uses TRBV27 and TRBJ2-7, with 9 bases matching TRBD2. V shed 8 bases, J shed 7 bases, and the junction held 12 bases outside the gene matches. The CDR3 totals 14 residues. Germline CDR1 is MNHEY and CDR2 is SMNVEV (reference sequence). CDR3 sequence: CASQGQRGDGEQYF. CDR3 bases: TGTGCCAGCCAAGGGCAGCGGGGGGACGGGGAGCAGTACTTC.